This is a list of T cell receptor beta chains from one sample in a study of blood T cell repertoires in COVID-19. Only in-frame clones appear in the TCRdb table, and some are missing; sequencing was by immunoSEQ multiplex PCR. The sample holds some 89,000 clones, about nine tenths seen once. The sequenced sample was peripheral blood. The origin of the receptors is a man aged 55 to 70 with acute or convalescent COVID-19. Each CDR3 is given without its conserved first and last residue. Each record gives: V gene, J gene, CDR3 protein.

v_call: TRBV28
j_call: TRBJ1-5
cdr3_aa: ASSPPLGYQPQH

v_call: TRBV7-2
j_call: TRBJ1-6
cdr3_aa: ASSRSVSSYNSPLH

v_call: TRBV19
j_call: TRBJ1-3
cdr3_aa: ASSIWGTTLGGNTIY

v_call: TRBV10-3
j_call: TRBJ1-2
cdr3_aa: AISENRGINYGYT

v_call: TRBV7-8
j_call: TRBJ1-1
cdr3_aa: ASSPQGQITEAF

v_call: TRBV6-1
j_call: TRBJ1-1
cdr3_aa: ASSEMTGQSTEAF

v_call: TRBV2
j_call: TRBJ1-2
cdr3_aa: ASSEDRDNYGYT

v_call: TRBV7-2
j_call: TRBJ2-1
cdr3_aa: ASSWVGAASDEQF

v_call: TRBV19
j_call: TRBJ1-1
cdr3_aa: ASSIGPQPNTEAF

v_call: TRBV5-4
j_call: TRBJ1-1
cdr3_aa: ASSTNRGGWTEAF

v_call: TRBV30
j_call: TRBJ2-1
cdr3_aa: AWGGEQGGEQF

v_call: TRBV20-1
j_call: TRBJ1-6
cdr3_aa: SASGTGRSYNSPLH

v_call: TRBV2
j_call: TRBJ1-3
cdr3_aa: ASSFDRAFRGNTIY

v_call: TRBV10-3
j_call: TRBJ1-2
cdr3_aa: AIRGGVRRGYT

v_call: TRBV6-1
j_call: TRBJ1-5
cdr3_aa: ASSDEGLNQPQH

v_call: TRBV18
j_call: TRBJ1-1
cdr3_aa: ASSRREGRETEAF

v_call: TRBV5-5
j_call: TRBJ2-5
cdr3_aa: ASSLGSGQETQY

v_call: TRBV7-2
j_call: TRBJ2-3
cdr3_aa: ASSFPGHSSPDSTDTQY

v_call: TRBV7-9
j_call: TRBJ2-5
cdr3_aa: ASSLGGGAAVGETQY

v_call: TRBV6-1
j_call: TRBJ1-1
cdr3_aa: ASSESYRAEAF

v_call: TRBV28
j_call: TRBJ2-2
cdr3_aa: ASFDLATGELF

v_call: TRBV9
j_call: TRBJ1-1
cdr3_aa: ASSSPTGRSTEAF

v_call: TRBV5-1
j_call: TRBJ2-3
cdr3_aa: ASSPSSQGADTQY

v_call: TRBV3-1/TRBV3-2
j_call: TRBJ1-1
cdr3_aa: ASSFTRGGGTEAF

v_call: TRBV20-1
j_call: TRBJ1-1
cdr3_aa: SATFLEAF

v_call: TRBV7-2
j_call: TRBJ2-3
cdr3_aa: ASSSTGTSGVPQY

v_call: TRBV20-1
j_call: TRBJ1-6
cdr3_aa: SASLYGPLH